The 24 T cell receptor beta chains below come from one sample, sequenced in a study of blood T cell repertoires in COVID-19. The method was immunoSEQ multiplex PCR; TCRdb's version includes in-frame clones alone and lacks a portion of them. The sample has under 250,000 clones, 83% seen once. The sequencing input was peripheral blood. The receptors derive from a human donor in a cohort sampled during active COVID-19.

The chain recombines TRBV5-1 with TRBJ1-1, with TRBD1 matching over 8 bases. There are 14 residues in the CDR3. V lost 3 bases, J lost 1 base, and 2 bases stayed unmatched. Germline V CDR1 and CDR2: SGHRS, YFSETQ. CDR3 amino acids: CASSSDRGNTEAFF. The CDR3 DNA is TGCGCCAGCAGCTCCGACAGGGGGAACACTGAAGCTTTCTTT.

This clone was observed a few times. The chain has TRBV7-8 and TRBJ1-6, with D unclear. The germline CDR1 and CDR2 sequences are SGHVS and FQNEAQ. This CDR3 is built from 15 residues. V gave up 0 bases and J gave up 5 bases, with 8 bases separating them. DNA for the CDR3: TGTGCCAGCAGCTTAGCCGGGTTCCATAATTCACCCCTCCACTTT. This encodes CASSLAGFHNSPLHF.

The rearrangement uses TRBV9 and TRBJ2-7; 8 bases fit TRBD2. This CDR3 is 15 amino acids long. V was pared by 4 bases and J by 6 bases, with 12 bases of the junction left unmatched. Germline CDR1 is SGDLS and CDR2 is YYNGEE. CDR3 nucleotides: TGTGCCAGCAGCTCCAGGGTGGGACTAGGATTCGAGCAGTACTTC. Residues: CASSSRVGLGFEQYF. The whole variable domain, remainder taken from reference TRBV9 and TRBJ2-7, is DSGVTQTPKHLITATGQRVTLRCSPRSGDLSVYWYQQSLDQGLQFLIQYYNGEERAKGNILERFSAQQFPDLHSELNLSSLELGDSALYFCASSSRVGLGFEQYFGPGTRLTVT.

This clone was seen a few times. V is TRBV6-4 and J is TRBJ2-3; D might be TRBD2 (5 bases). In germline, CDR1 is MRHNA, CDR2 SNTAGT. CDR3 length equals 13 residues. Trimming pared 4 bases from V and 3 bases from J, leaving 8 bases between. CDR3 coding DNA: TGTGCCAGCAGTGTGCGGGCAACAGATACGCAGTATTTT. Its protein is CASSVRATDTQYF.

The rearrangement uses TRBV10-1 and TRBJ2-7; D perhaps matches TRBD2 (6 bases). This CDR3 contains 15 residues. The germline gives CDR1 WNHNN, CDR2 SYGVQD (reference sequence). V lost 0 bases and J lost 0, with 9 bases in between. The CDR3 region is CASSESSGVSYEQYF. The CDR3 DNA reads as TGCGCCAGCAGTGAGTCCTCGGGGGTCTCCTACGAGCAGTACTTC.

This clone was observed a single time. The chain couples TRBV23-1 to TRBJ1-1; 9 bases line up with TRBD1. TRBV23-1 is recorded as an ORF, its role being uncertain. V lost 0 bases to trimming and J lost 3 bases; unmatched junction nucleotides: 2. CDR3 length: 15 amino acids. This CDR3 is CASSQSGQGHTEAFF. In DNA form, the CDR3 reads TGCGCCAGCAGTCAATCGGGACAGGGACACACTGAAGCTTTCTTT.

The chain uses TRBV1 and TRBJ1-2; the table names TRBD1, a call not compared with the DNA. TRBV1 is a documented pseudogene. The CDR3 totals 17 residues. The CDR3 DNA follows: TGCACCAGCAGTCCTAACAGGAGCCACAGCCTCTTCTATGGCTACACCTTC. Amino acids: CTSSPNRSHSLFYGYTF.

This clone turned up a few times. The chain joins TRBV6-4 to TRBJ1-1; a weak D match, TRBD1 (5 bases). CDR3 size: 13 residues. The germline CDR1 and CDR2 sequences are MRHNA and SNTAGT. The V and J ends lost 2 bases and 11 bases respectively, with 15 bases between them. CDR3 bases: TGTGCCAGCAGTGACACGGGGGGTAGTCCGGCTTTCTTT. It codes for CASSDTGGSPAFF.

This rearrangement joins TRBV11-1 to TRBJ2-5, with 8 bases identical to TRBD1. V dropped 5 bases and J dropped 6; count of bases not matched to a gene: 8. Germline lookup yields CDR1 SGHAT and CDR2 FQDESV (reference sequence). This CDR3 spans 14 amino acids. CDR3 in DNA: TGTGCCAGCAGCCCGACAGGGGCGTTGAAGACCCAGTACTTC. Amino acid sequence: CASSPTGALKTQYF. Drawing the rest from reference TRBV11-1 and TRBJ2-5, the complete variable domain is EAEVAQSPRYKITEKSQAVAFWCDPISGHATLYWYRQILGQGPELLVQFQDESVVDDSQLPKDRFSAERLKGVDSTLKIQPAELGDSAMYLCASSPTGALKTQYFGPGTRLLVL.

Here the CDR3 DNA reads TGTGCCAGCAGTTACCGTTTCGATACTTTAGGCTACACCTTC. Protein: CASSYRFDTLGYTF. This chain connects TRBV27 to TRBJ1-2, with D unresolved. The germline gives CDR1 MNHEY, CDR2 SMNVEV (reference sequence). Trimming stripped 4 bases from V and 8 bases from J, with 17 bases between. The CDR3 covers 14 residues.

This clone was seen only a few times. This chain joins TRBV24-1 and TRBJ1-2; no reliable D call. The CDR3 extends over 14 amino acids. Germline lookup yields CDR1 KGHDR and CDR2 SFDVKD. V lost 3 bases to trimming and J lost 6 bases, with 13 bases between them. This CDR3 reads CATSDPPRQDGYTF. CDR3 nucleotides: TGTGCCACCAGTGATCCGCCCCGGCAGGATGGCTACACCTTC.

CDR3 DNA sequence: TGTGCCAGCAGGAAGATACAGGGGGCCGGTGAGCAGTTCTTC. Translating gives CASRKIQGAGEQFF. The V call is TRBV7-9, the J call TRBJ2-1; 9 bases line up with TRBD1. The V segment lost 6 bases and the J segment 9 bases; nucleotides outside the gene matches: 9. CDR3 length: 14 residues. CDR1 and CDR2 from the germline V gene are SEHNR and FQNEAQ (reference sequence).

The V gene is TRBV5-8, the J gene TRBJ1-1, with a tentative D call TRBD1 (6 bases). Germline values: CDR1 SGHTS, CDR2 YDEGEE. The germline V and J ends were trimmed by 0 bases and 1 base, with 13 bases remaining between them. The CDR3 is 16 residues long. This chain's CDR3 is CASSLAGGARNTEAFF. CDR3 in DNA: TGTGCCAGCAGCTTGGCCGGGGGGGCAAGGAACACTGAAGCTTTCTTT.

The chain combines TRBV25-1 with TRBJ2-1, with 7 positions matching TRBD1. V was pared by 4 bases and J by 9 bases, with 6 bases of the junction left unmatched. This CDR3 spans 13 amino acids. Germline assignment: CDR1 MGHDK and CDR2 SYGVNS. The CDR3 DNA follows: TGTGCCAGCAGTGGGGGGACAGCCAGTGAGCAGTTCTTC. It translates to CASSGGTASEQFF.

The V and J genes are TRBV28 and TRBJ1-5, with D perhaps matching TRBD1 (6 bases). V lost 5 bases and J 0 bases, leaving 20 bases between the germline ends. The CDR3 is 18 amino acids. Germline V gene data show CDR1 as MDHEN and CDR2 as SYDVKM. CDR3 residues: CASSLTYGQYNSNQPQHF. The CDR3 DNA reads as TGTGCCAGCAGTCTCACGTATGGACAGTACAATAGCAATCAGCCCCAGCATTTT. Looking up the rest from reference TRBV28 and TRBJ1-5 gives the full variable domain: DVKVTQSSRYLVKRTGEKVFLECVQDMDHENMFWYRQDPGLGLRLIYFSYDVKMKEKGDIPEGYSVSREKKERFSLILESASTNQTSMYLCASSLTYGQYNSNQPQHFGDGTRLSIL.

This rearrangement joins TRBV7-2 to TRBJ2-5; D is unresolved. This CDR3 spans 14 amino acids. Between the trimmed V and J ends, which lost 5 bases and 1 base, there was a span of 11 bases. The germline V gene encodes CDR1 SGHTA and CDR2 FQGNSA. The CDR3 bases are TGTGCCAGCAGCCCGCGACAATTCCAAGAGACCCAGTACTTC. This codes for CASSPRQFQETQYF.

The CDR3 here is CASSGLGGGGARNEQFF. In nucleotides, the CDR3 is TGTGCCAGCAGCGGCCTAGGGGGCGGGGGGGCGCGGAATGAGCAGTTCTTC. V is TRBV4-2 and J is TRBJ2-1; 9 bases fit TRBD2. The CDR3 runs 17 residues. V gave up 5 bases and J gave up 7 bases; unmatched junction bases: 15. Germline V gives CDR1 LGHNA, CDR2 YNFKEQ.

The genes are TRBV7-3 and TRBJ1-1; weak D call: TRBD1 (6 bases). Trimming took off 2 bases at V and 4 bases at J, with 20 bases between the two ends. Germline V lookup: CDR1 SGHTA, CDR2 FQGTGA. The CDR3 has 17 amino acids. The DNA for the CDR3 is TGTGCCAGCAGCTTAGGGGGGGCATTGATCATGGGCACTGAAGCTTTCTTT. Residues: CASSLGGALIMGTEAFF.

The chain employs TRBV5-8 and TRBJ2-3; maybe TRBD1 (5 bases). The V and J ends lost 4 bases and 4 bases respectively, with 10 bases between them. The CDR3 runs to 13 residues. CDR1 is SGHTS, CDR2 YDEGEE, per germline. The CDR3 coding sequence is TGTGCCAGCAGCCGTACAGGAGCAGATACGCAGTATTTT. Translating it yields CASSRTGADTQYF.

CDR3 nucleotides: TGTGCCATCAGTGGGCTAGCGGATAGCACAGATACGCAGTATTTT. Its protein is CAISGLADSTDTQYF. V usage is TRBV10-3 and J usage is TRBJ2-3, with 7 bases matching TRBD2. Germline values: CDR1 ENHRY, CDR2 SYGVKD. Losses at the gene ends were 4 bases for V and 0 bases for J; bases not matched to a gene: 4. The length of the CDR3 is 15 residues.

The chain carries TRBV20-1 and TRBJ2-2; D ambiguous. The V and J ends lost 6 bases and 7 bases respectively, with 6 bases between them. CDR1 and CDR2 (germline): DFQATT, SNEGSKA (reference sequence). This CDR3 region has 10 residues. The CDR3 sequence: CSAYGGELFF. CDR3 coding DNA: TGCAGTGCATACGGCGGGGAGCTGTTTTTT.

The chain combines TRBV6-2 or TRBV6-3 with TRBJ2-3, with 8 bases lining up with TRBD2. The germline V gene has CDR1 MNHEY and CDR2 SVGEGT. V gave up 5 bases and J gave up 2 bases; unmatched junction bases: 9. The CDR3 runs 16 residues. The DNA for the CDR3 is TGTGCCAGCAGTGACCATAGCGGGACATTCACAGATACGCAGTATTTT. Translating it yields CASSDHSGTFTDTQYF.

This clone was seen a few times. The V gene is TRBV5-1, the J gene TRBJ2-1; 10 positions agree with TRBD2. This CDR3 has 16 residues. V lost 4 bases and J lost 10; bases outside the gene matches: 14. CDR1 is SGHRS, CDR2 YFSETQ, per germline. The DNA of the CDR3 is TGCGCCAGCAGCACATTGGGGGCTAGCGGGAGCACCGAGCAGTTCTTC. It encodes CASSTLGASGSTEQFF. Full variable domain (missing parts from reference TRBV5-1 and TRBJ2-1): KAGVTQTPRYLIKTRGQQVTLSCSPISGHRSVSWYQQTPGQGLQFLFEYFSETQRNKGNFPGRFSGRQFSNSRSEMNVSTLELGDSALYLCASSTLGASGSTEQFFGPGTRLTVL.

V and J are TRBV18 and TRBJ1-4; a weak D match, TRBD1 (6 bases). CDR3 length equals 15 residues. In germline, CDR1 is KGHSH, CDR2 LQKENI. V was trimmed by 6 bases and J by 3 bases, leaving 14 bases between them. For the CDR3, the DNA is TGTGCCAGCTCTATTGCAGGGGCCGCTAATGAAAAACTGTTTTTT. This encodes CASSIAGAANEKLFF.